Below are 20 T cell receptor beta chains sequenced from a single sample in a study of T-cell memory formation after mild COVID-19. TCRdb re-derived calls from the 5' RACE reads in MiXCR, one entry per CDR3 protein. This sample has about 180,000 distinct CDR3 sequences; roughly 18% occur once, and the top ten carry roughly 3.9%. Material: PBMCs or a T cell subset sorted from them (not recorded which). The source is a man in his late teens or twenties who had mild COVID-19 (a few samples of this study predate the infection). Cell type and time point are not known.

The V and J genes are TRBV28 and TRBJ2-7, with TRBD2 matching over 13 bases. With 0 bases clipped from V and 2 bases from J, the junction kept 1 base outside the gene matches. The CDR3 spans 16 residues. Per germline, CDR1 MDHEN and CDR2 SYDVKM. CDR3 in DNA: TGTGCCAGCAGTTTATGGGGGACTAGCGGGACCTACGAGCAGTACGTC. Encoded protein: CASSLWGTSGTYEQYV.

The V gene is TRBV11-2, the J gene TRBJ1-1, with D possibly matching TRBD1 (5 bases). CDR3 length: 12 amino acids. Germline V gene lookup returns CDR1 SGHAT and CDR2 FQNNGV. V shed 2 bases and J shed 6 bases, with 7 bases lying between them. Here the CDR3 reads CASSLSRAEAFF. DNA for the CDR3: TGTGCCAGCAGCTTAAGCAGGGCTGAAGCTTTCTTT.

The V gene is TRBV6-2 or TRBV6-3, the J gene TRBJ1-5; D possibly corresponds to TRBD1 (5 bases). This CDR3 spans 14 amino acids. V lost 6 bases, J lost 11 bases, and 20 bases lay in between. Germline V CDR1 and CDR2: MNHEY, SVGEGT. The CDR3 DNA follows: TGTGCCAGCAGGAAAGGACGGGACCGGACGGCCCAGCATTTT. It encodes CASRKGRDRTAQHF.

This rearrangement joins TRBV18 to TRBJ2-5; possible D gene TRBD2, 6 bases. Trimming took off 3 bases at V and 4 bases at J, with 15 bases between the two ends. The CDR3 totals 15 residues. Germline lookup yields CDR1 KGHSH and CDR2 LQKENI. The chain's CDR3 is CASSPGGVLAETQYF. The CDR3 nucleotides are TGTGCCAGCTCACCCGGCGGGGTCTTAGCAGAGACCCAGTACTTC.

This clonotype was seen ten or more times. V usage is TRBV7-9 and J usage is TRBJ2-2; weak D call: TRBD2 (6 bases). This CDR3 has 16 residues. Germline V gives CDR1 SEHNR, CDR2 FQNEAQ (reference sequence). Trimming took 4 bases from V and 1 from J, leaving 13 bases between them. The CDR3 spells CASSSKRARNTGELFF. In nucleotides, the CDR3 is TGTGCCAGCAGCTCCAAGCGGGCCCGGAACACCGGGGAGCTGTTTTTT.

The sample holds one count of this clonotype. The rearrangement uses TRBV18 and TRBJ1-2; the D is unclear. V gave up 0 bases and J gave up 0 bases, with 14 bases separating them. The CDR3 loop spans 17 amino acids. Germline CDR1 and CDR2: KGHSH and LQKENI. The CDR3 DNA reads TGTGCCAGCTCACCACCATACAGCCGGGTCGCTAACTATGGCTACACCTTC. It yields the protein CASSPPYSRVANYGYTF. Complete variable domain (other parts from reference TRBV18 and TRBJ1-2): NAGVMQNPRHLVRRRGQEARLRCSPMKGHSHVYWYRQLPEEGLKFMVYLQKENIIDESGMPKERFSAEFPKEGPSILRIQQVVRGDSAAYFCASSPPYSRVANYGYTFGSGTRLTVV.

This clonotype was picked up a small number of times. The V and J genes are TRBV5-5 and TRBJ2-3, with TRBD1 matching 8 bases. This CDR3 region has 16 residues. After removal of 3 bases from V and 6 bases from J, the junction contained 12 bases not matched to a gene. Germline V gene sequence: CDR1 SGHKS, CDR2 YYEKEE (reference sequence). The CDR3 region has the DNA TGTGCCAGCAGCTCTCAGGGGACAGGAGGTATCGATACGCAGTATTTT. Amino acid sequence: CASSSQGTGGIDTQYF.

Only a few counts were recorded for this clonotype. The V and J genes are TRBV10-1 and TRBJ2-5; possible D gene TRBD1, 5 bases. This CDR3 spans 14 amino acids. Trimming removed 0 bases at V and 7 bases at J, with 12 bases between. CDR1 and CDR2 (germline): WNHNN, SYGVQD (reference sequence). CDR3 sequence: CASSESGQAATQYF. CDR3 nucleotide sequence: TGCGCCAGCAGTGAGTCGGGGCAGGCGGCGACCCAGTACTTC.

The chain uses TRBV2 and TRBJ1-4; tentatively, D is TRBD1 (6 bases). CDR3 length equals 13 residues. Germline CDR1 is SNHLY and CDR2 is FYNNEI. Trimming left V 8 bases short and J 5 bases short, with 12 bases between. CDR3 bases: TGTGCCAGCTCCGGGACAAGCAATGAAAAACTGTTTTTT. It translates to CASSGTSNEKLFF.

The chain combines TRBV12-3 or TRBV12-4 with TRBJ1-5, with D unresolved. The germline V and J ends were trimmed by 3 bases and 9 bases, with 6 bases remaining between them. This CDR3 comprises 11 residues. The chain's CDR3 is CASSLGGPQHF. CDR3 coding DNA: TGTGCCAGCAGTTTGGGCGGGCCCCAGCATTTT.

The chain has TRBV7-2 and TRBJ2-7, with TRBD1 identical over 12 bases. The CDR3 is 15 amino acids. Germline trimming cut 1 base from V and 6 bases from J; bases unmatched to any gene: 4. The germline V gene has CDR1 SGHTA and CDR2 FQGNSA. CDR3 residues: CASSLGGTGGIEQYF. DNA for the CDR3: TGTGCCAGCAGCTTAGGTGGGACAGGGGGCATCGAGCAGTACTTC.

This clonotype was seen ten or more times. V gene TRBV5-1 combines with J gene TRBJ2-7; perhaps D is TRBD1 or TRBD2 (5 bases each). The CDR3 sequence is 15 residues long. The ends were cut back, 0 bases at V and 2 bases at J, with 12 bases in the middle. CDR1 SGHRS and CDR2 YFSETQ come from the germline V gene. The CDR3 here is CASSLGGAWAYEQYF. In nucleotides, the CDR3 is TGCGCCAGCAGCTTGGGAGGGGCGTGGGCCTACGAGCAGTACTTC.

This chain uses TRBV7-2 with TRBJ1-5; possibly TRBD1 for D (5 bases). Trimming took 0 bases from V and 5 from J, leaving 11 bases between them. Germline V gives CDR1 SGHTA, CDR2 FQGNSA. The CDR3 has 15 amino acids. CDR3 protein: CASSLAHWGDQPQHF. As DNA, the CDR3 is TGTGCCAGCAGCTTAGCGCACTGGGGGGATCAGCCCCAGCATTTT. The full variable domain, with the rest looked up from reference TRBV7-2 and TRBJ1-5, is GAGVSQSPSNKVTEKGKDVELRCDPISGHTALYWYRQSLGQGLEFLIYFQGNSAPDKSGLPSDRFSAERTGGSVSTLTIQRTQQEDSAVYLCASSLAHWGDQPQHFGDGTRLSIL.

In its sample, this clonotype was seen a few times. This chain uses TRBV3-1 with TRBJ2-2; D is unclear. The V gene's germline CDR1 is LGHDT and CDR2 YNNKEL (reference sequence). Trimming shortened V by 0 bases and J by 8 bases, and 10 bases separated the two germline ends. The CDR3 extends over 14 amino acids. CDR3 region: CASSQDRITGELFF. CDR3 bases: TGTGCCAGCAGCCAAGATCGAATTACAGGGGAGCTGTTTTTT.

This clonotype appeared a few times. The rearrangement joins TRBV4-3 to TRBJ2-1; D is uncertain. V dropped 0 bases and J dropped 2 bases, with 11 bases sitting between them. Germline CDR1 is LGHNA and CDR2 is YSLEER. This CDR3 has 16 amino acids. The CDR3 here is CASSQEPYVPYNEQFF. The CDR3 coding sequence is TGCGCCAGCAGCCAAGAGCCCTATGTGCCCTACAATGAGCAGTTCTTC.

A few counts support this clonotype. The rearrangement links TRBV6-6 to TRBJ1-1; D is uncertain. Deletions cut 5 bases from V and 4 bases from J, with 14 bases between. Germline CDR1 MNHNY, CDR2 SVGAGI (reference sequence). The CDR3 extends over 14 amino acids. The CDR3 is CASSPSVGVTEAFF. CDR3 nucleotides: TGTGCCAGCAGTCCCAGTGTGGGCGTCACTGAAGCTTTCTTT.

This clonotype has a handful of counts. The V gene is TRBV3-1, the J gene TRBJ2-7; D remains ambiguous. There are 14 residues in the CDR3. Trimming pared 4 bases from V and 7 bases from J, leaving 17 bases between. The germline V gene encodes CDR1 LGHDT and CDR2 YNNKEL (reference sequence). As DNA, the CDR3 is TGTGCCAGCAGCCCAACGCCGGGCCCATGGGAGCAGTACTTC. Protein product: CASSPTPGPWEQYF.

This clonotype occurred once. This rearrangement joins TRBV4-3 to TRBJ2-3, with 9 nucleotides matching TRBD2. The ends lost 4 bases at V and 4 bases at J; junction bases unmatched: 9. The germline gives CDR1 LGHNA, CDR2 YSLEER. CDR3 length equals 16 residues. CDR3 in DNA: TGCGCCAGCAGCCGGGCCGCGGGGGGGGAGGCAGATACGCAGTATTTT. Translating it yields CASSRAAGGEADTQYF.

The chain employs TRBV3-1 and TRBJ1-1; D not resolved. Germline CDR1 and CDR2: LGHDT and YNNKEL (reference sequence). Trimming took 4 bases from V and 1 from J, leaving 10 bases between them. The CDR3 runs to 14 residues. For the CDR3, the DNA is TGTGCCAGCAGCCCGCCCCACGGGAACACTGAAGCTTTCTTT. Translated, it gives CASSPPHGNTEAFF.

This sequence joins TRBV18 and TRBJ1-1; no reliable D call. The CDR3 contains 14 residues. Trimming stripped 2 bases from V and 2 bases from J, with 9 bases between. In germline, CDR1 is KGHSH, CDR2 LQKENI. CDR3 amino acids: CASSPTTANTEAFF. CDR3 bases: TGTGCCAGCTCACCAACAACTGCTAACACTGAAGCTTTCTTT.